These T cell receptor beta chains were read from a single sample in a study of Graves' ophthalmopathy and Graves' hyperthyroidism. TCRdb ran MiXCR on the multiplex PCR reads and lists one entry per CDR3 protein. The sample holds tens of thousands of distinct CDR3 sequences, less than 55% seen once. Sequencing was done on a sample of peripheral blood. Receptors originate from an adult woman with Graves' ophthalmopathy. Each CDR3 is given with its conserved first and last residue. A D gene is named only where the DNA matches it firmly. Clone size is not always given. Where it is, it says once, few, many or a class for expanded clones.

j_call v_call clone_size d_call cdr3_aa cdr3_nt
TRBJ2-5 TRBV7-2 . . CASSLAGGGPETQYF TGTGCCAGCAGCTTAGCGGGAGGGGGCCCAGAGACCCAGTACTTC
TRBJ2-1 TRBV30 many . CAWSVPAYNEQFF TGTGCCTGGAGTGTACCGGCCTACAATGAGCAGTTCTTC
TRBJ2-3 TRBV9 many TRBD1 CASSAAAGTGADTQYF TGTGCCAGCAGCGCCGCTGCCGGGACAGGGGCAGATACGCAGTATTTT
TRBJ2-2 TRBV29-1 many TRBD1 CSVNDRGQNTGELFF TGCAGCGTAAACGACAGGGGACAGAACACCGGGGAGCTGTTTTTT
TRBJ2-7 TRBV4-3 many . CASSRGTDYEQYF TGCGCCAGCAGCCGCGGGACAGACTACGAGCAGTACTTC
TRBJ2-3 TRBV29-1 . . CSVLAPPGDTQYF TGCAGCGTGCTAGCCCCGCCCGGGGATACGCAGTATTTT
TRBJ2-7 TRBV6-1 . TRBD2 CAPNSGTSETYEQYF TGTGCCCCCAACTCCGGGACTAGCGAGACCTACGAGCAGTACTTC
TRBJ2-6 TRBV11-1 . . CASSAQQKPSGANVLTF TGTGCCAGTTCGGCGCAACAGAAACCCTCTGGGGCCAACGTCCTGACTTTC
TRBJ1-4 TRBV10-3 few . CARTATNEKLFF TGTGCCAGGACAGCAACTAATGAAAAACTGTTTTTT
TRBJ2-7 TRBV14 many . CASSQESERRYEQYF TGTGCCAGCAGCCAAGAATCGGAGCGCCGCTACGAGCAGTACTTC
TRBJ1-6 TRBV6-5 many TRBD1 CASRLRQGNSPLHF TGTGCCAGCAGACTCCGACAGGGGAATTCACCCCTCCACTTT
TRBJ2-3 TRBV10-1 many . CASSPSRGARTDTQYF TGCGCCAGCAGTCCCTCCCGGGGCGCACGCACAGATACGCAGTATTTT
TRBJ1-1 TRBV6-5 many TRBD1 CASSRPGQGRTEAFF TGTGCCAGCAGTCGGCCGGGACAGGGAAGGACTGAAGCTTTCTTT
TRBJ1-5 TRBV3-2 . . CASSQDMGPGASNQPQHF TGTGCCAGCAGCCAAGATATGGGACCAGGGGCCAGCAATCAGCCCCAGCATTTT
TRBJ1-1 TRBV29-1 many . CSVRPRDTEAFF TGCAGCGTTCGACCAAGGGACACTGAAGCTTTCTTT
TRBJ2-7 TRBV5-1 many . CASSLGRGPGGEQYF TGCGCCAGCAGCTTGGGCCGGGGCCCGGGTGGGGAGCAGTACTTC
TRBJ2-5 TRBV20-1 many TRBD2 CSARDVLAGGAETQYF TGCAGTGCTAGAGATGTTCTAGCGGGAGGTGCGGAGACCCAGTACTTC
TRBJ2-3 TRBV9 . TRBD1 CASSEGQGATDTQYF TGTGCCAGCAGCGAGGGACAGGGGGCCACAGATACGCAGTATTTT
TRBJ1-4 TRBV9 . . CASSDRTGLSF TGTGCCAGTAGCGATAGGACGGGGCTGTCTTTT
TRBJ2-1 TRBV4-3 . TRBD2 CAIGQVPLAGGLRSYNEQLF TGCGCCATCGGCCAAGTTCCACTAGCGGGAGGCCTACGATCCTACAATGAGCAGCTCTTC
TRBJ2-7 TRBV11-2 many TRBD2 CASSTNSGLSSYEQYF TGTGCCAGCAGCACCAATAGCGGGCTGAGCTCCTACGAGCAGTACTTC
TRBJ1-4 TRBV4-3 . . CASSQEFTDSNEKLFF TGCGCCAGCAGCCAAGAATTTACGGACAGCAATGAAAAACTGTTTTTT
TRBJ1-1 TRBV20-1 once . CSASDRGGTEAFF TGCAGTGCGTCGGACCGTGGGGGCACTGAAGCTTTCTTT